The next 9 T cell receptor beta chains were all read from a single sample in a study of T cells in Graves' hyperthyroidism and ophthalmopathy. TCR beta CDR3 region amplification was performed from RNA transcripts. Primed by the HTBI set, a first-round RT-PCR was run on the TCR CDR3. TCRdb analysed the multiplex PCR reads with MiXCR anew, one entry per CDR3 protein. The sample has more than 500,000 distinct CDR3 sequences, roughly 14% seen once. The specimen was blood. The receptor set was obtained from a woman in her 40s with Graves' ophthalmopathy.

This clonotype was detected ten times or more. V is TRBV19 and J is TRBJ1-5; D not certain. The germline V and J ends were trimmed by 5 bases and 5 bases, with 10 bases remaining between them. Germline V lookup: CDR1 LNHDA, CDR2 SQIVND (reference sequence). The CDR3 sequence is 13 residues long. CDR3 amino acids: CASSPDGYQPQHF. Written as DNA, the CDR3 is TGTGCCAGTAGTCCGGACGGGTATCAGCCCCAGCATTTT.

This clonotype occurred many times. The V gene is TRBV9, the J gene TRBJ2-2; D is unclear. The germline gives CDR1 SGDLS, CDR2 YYNGEE. V was pared by 4 bases and J by 3 bases, with 10 bases between. The CDR3 runs to 14 residues. DNA for the CDR3: TGTGCCAGCAGCCCTAGAATTGACACCGGGGAGCTGTTTTTT. Protein: CASSPRIDTGELFF.

This clonotype has just a few counts. The rearrangement joins TRBV7-8 to TRBJ2-7; D is uncertain. Trimming removed 6 bases from V and 3 bases from J, with 12 bases in between. This CDR3 has 13 residues. Looked up from germline, CDR1 is SGHVS and CDR2 is FQNEAQ. The CDR3 protein is CASSFGVLYEQYF. The CDR3 nucleotides are TGTGCCAGCAGTTTTGGGGTCCTCTACGAGCAGTACTTC.

As concerns this clonotype: This may arise from a read error, as a much more abundant clone is one base away. V gene TRBV2 combines with J gene TRBJ1-5; D not certain. CDR3 length: 13 residues. The germline V gene has CDR1 SNHLY and CDR2 FYNNEI. In DNA, the CDR3 is TGTGCCAACAGTACGGAGTCTATTAAGCCCCAGCATTTT. Translation: CANSTESIKPQHF.

This clonotype was counted many times. This sequence joins TRBV12-3 or TRBV12-4 and TRBJ2-7, with 8 nucleotides matching TRBD1. CDR3 length equals 13 residues. V lost 3 bases, J lost 6 bases, and 4 bases stayed unmatched. DNA of the CDR3: TGTGCCAGCAGTTTTGGACAGGGCAGCGAGCAGTACTTC. Amino acids: CASSFGQGSEQYF.

This clonotype showed up many times. The V call is TRBV6-1, the J call TRBJ2-2; D possibly corresponds to TRBD2 (6 bases). Per the germline V gene, CDR1 is MNHNS and CDR2 is SASEGT. The V end lost 5 bases, the J end lost 7 bases, and 20 bases lay between the germline ends. This CDR3 spans 16 amino acids. The CDR3, as DNA: TGTGCCAGCAGTCTCCGGGACTCCTCCGCTGGCGGGGAGCTGTTTTTT. It is translated as CASSLRDSSAGGELFF.

This clonotype was observed at least ten times. The chain couples TRBV10-3 to TRBJ1-1; D unclear. Germline CDR1 reads ENHRY; CDR2 reads SYGVKD. V was trimmed by 6 bases and J by 0 bases, leaving 11 bases between them. The CDR3 is made up of 14 amino acids. CDR3 protein: CAIRTPTMNTEAFF. The CDR3 DNA reads as TGTGCCATCAGGACACCTACTATGAACACTGAAGCTTTCTTT.

This clonotype was seen ten or more times. The chain employs TRBV6-2 or TRBV6-3 and TRBJ1-1; tentative D call: TRBD1 (6 bases). Trimming removed 6 bases from V and 4 bases from J, with 21 bases in between. This CDR3 region has 16 residues. Germline V gene data show CDR1 as MNHEY and CDR2 as SVGEGT. CDR3 protein: CASRGFRGLDFTEAFF. CDR3 nucleotides: TGTGCCAGCAGGGGGTTCAGGGGCCTCGACTTCACTGAAGCTTTCTTT.

In its sample, this clonotype was seen a few times. The CDR3 DNA reads as TGCAGTGCTAGTGTAGGGGATTCCACAGATACGCAGTATTTT. It encodes CSASVGDSTDTQYF. J is TRBJ2-3 and V is TRBV20-1, with a tentative D call TRBD1 (5 bases). V lost 3 bases and J lost 2, with 12 bases in between. CDR3 length: 14 residues. The germline gives CDR1 DFQATT, CDR2 SNEGSKA (reference sequence).